Reported below is one T cell receptor beta chain. Clones were sequenced by immunoSEQ multiplex PCR, and TCRdb holds only the in-frame ones, with some missing. This sample has approximately 74,000 clones; approximately 91% occur once, and the top ten carry less than 3.5%. This sample was included in a study of T cell changes during pregnancy in multiple sclerosis. V lost 2 bases, J lost 4 bases, and 8 bases lay in between. The CDR3 covers 12 residues. CDR1 and CDR2 from the germline V gene are SQVTM and ANQGSEA. Source: peripheral blood, taken before pregnancy. The chain uses TRBV29-1 and TRBJ1-2; D not resolved. The TCR sequence derives from a female donor with multiple sclerosis, enrolled in a pregnancy study. The CDR3 loop is CSVEQTGYGYTF. CDR3 sequence (DNA): TGCAGCGTTGAACAGACGGGCTATGGCTACACCTTC.